The following is a TCR beta chain sequence with its context. The sample holds many counts of this clonotype. Its antigen is still unknown. A junction end diverges from the germline sequence, so it may reflect a read error. This entry is derived from a study (TCRdb year 2016). The library was built by means of RT-PCR. The run used an Illumina MiSeq. TCRdb reprocessed the public reads (quality trimming at Q25 with fastp, clone calling with MiXCR) and kept in-frame beta chains. Each record represents a unique CDR3 protein, reported with the most common genes and DNA among its rows. The sample has more than 550,000 distinct CDR3 sequences on record, over 12% of them singletons. The ten largest clones take up roughly 4% of the sample. Including the terminal cysteine and phenylalanine, the CDR3 comprises 15 residues. Only CDR3 DNA is held: 45 bases, read in frame from base 1. The CDR1 and CDR2 encoded by the germline V gene (reference sequence) are DFQATT and SNEGSKA.

The V gene is TRBV20-1 and the J gene is TRBJ1-1; 7 bases in between match TRBD1. Sample: memory CD4+ T cells from blood. This clonotype was sampled from a female donor in good health, serving as a healthy control. The DNA is as follows: TGCAGTGCAAATCCTCTCGGCTCGGAGGGGGCTGAGGCTTTCTTT. This yields the protein CSANPLGSEGAEAFF.